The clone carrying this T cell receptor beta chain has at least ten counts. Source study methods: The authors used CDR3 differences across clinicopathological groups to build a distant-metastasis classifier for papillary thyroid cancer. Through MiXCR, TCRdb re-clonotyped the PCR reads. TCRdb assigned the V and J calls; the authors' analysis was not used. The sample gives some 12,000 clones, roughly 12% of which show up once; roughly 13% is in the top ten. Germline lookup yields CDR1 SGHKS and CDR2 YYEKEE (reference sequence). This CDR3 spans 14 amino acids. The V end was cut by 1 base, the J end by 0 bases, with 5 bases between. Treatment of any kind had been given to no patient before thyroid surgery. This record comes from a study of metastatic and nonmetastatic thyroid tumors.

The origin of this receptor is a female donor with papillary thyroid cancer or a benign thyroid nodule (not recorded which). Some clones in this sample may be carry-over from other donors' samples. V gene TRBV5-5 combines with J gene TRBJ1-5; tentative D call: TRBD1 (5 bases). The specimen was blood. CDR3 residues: CASSLQGSNQPQHF. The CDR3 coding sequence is TGTGCCAGCAGCTTGCAGGGTAGCAATCAGCCCCAGCATTTT.